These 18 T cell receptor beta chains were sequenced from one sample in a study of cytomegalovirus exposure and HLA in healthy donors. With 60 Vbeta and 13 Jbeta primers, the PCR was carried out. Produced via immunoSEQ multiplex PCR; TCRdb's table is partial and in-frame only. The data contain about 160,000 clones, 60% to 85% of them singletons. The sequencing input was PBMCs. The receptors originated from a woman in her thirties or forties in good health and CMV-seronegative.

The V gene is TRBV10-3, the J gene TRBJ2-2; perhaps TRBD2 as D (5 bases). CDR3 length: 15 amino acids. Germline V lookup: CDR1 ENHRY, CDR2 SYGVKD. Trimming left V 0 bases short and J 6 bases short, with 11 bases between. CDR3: CAISESELGPGELFF. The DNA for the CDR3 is TGTGCCATCAGTGAGTCTGAACTAGGCCCCGGGGAGCTGTTTTTT.

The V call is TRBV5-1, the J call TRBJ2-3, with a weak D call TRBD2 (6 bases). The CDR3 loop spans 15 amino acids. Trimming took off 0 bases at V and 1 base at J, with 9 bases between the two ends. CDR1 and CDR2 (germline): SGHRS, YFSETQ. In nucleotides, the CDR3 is TGCGCCAGCAGCTTGGTTGGCGGGGGCACAGATACGCAGTATTTT. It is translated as CASSLVGGGTDTQYF.

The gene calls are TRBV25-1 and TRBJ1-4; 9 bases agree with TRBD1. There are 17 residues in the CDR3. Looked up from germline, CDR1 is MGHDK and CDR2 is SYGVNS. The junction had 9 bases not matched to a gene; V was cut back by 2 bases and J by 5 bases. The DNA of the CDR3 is TGTGCCAGCAGTGAACTCCGTAGCGACAGGGGGAATGAAAAACTGTTTTTT. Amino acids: CASSELRSDRGNEKLFF.

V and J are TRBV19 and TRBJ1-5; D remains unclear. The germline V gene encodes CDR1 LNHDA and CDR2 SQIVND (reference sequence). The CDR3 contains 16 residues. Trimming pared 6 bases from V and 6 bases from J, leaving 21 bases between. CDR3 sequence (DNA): TGTGCCAGTAGAAAAGGACTGGGCGGCGGGGTTCAGCCCCAGCATTTT. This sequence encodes CASRKGLGGGVQPQHF.

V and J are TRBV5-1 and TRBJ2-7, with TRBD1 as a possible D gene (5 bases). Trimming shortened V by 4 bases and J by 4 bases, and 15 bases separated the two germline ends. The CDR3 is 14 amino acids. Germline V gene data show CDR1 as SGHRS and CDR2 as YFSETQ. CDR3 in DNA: TGCGCCAGCAGCCCGATGCCCCAGGGTTACGAGCAGTACTTC. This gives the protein CASSPMPQGYEQYF.

Here the CDR3 DNA reads TGTGCCAGCAGCTTAGCGCTCTTCGGGTTAAGCAATCAGCCCCAGCATTTT. This translates into CASSLALFGLSNQPQHF. This sequence joins TRBV7-2 and TRBJ1-5; no definite D call. The V gene lost 0 bases and the J gene lost 1 base, with 13 bases spanning the gap. Germline CDR1 and CDR2: SGHTA and FQGNSA. The CDR3 consists of 17 residues.

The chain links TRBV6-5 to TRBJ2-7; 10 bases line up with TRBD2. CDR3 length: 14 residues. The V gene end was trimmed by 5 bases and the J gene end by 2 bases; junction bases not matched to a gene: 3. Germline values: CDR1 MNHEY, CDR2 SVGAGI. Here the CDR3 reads CASSLAGATYEQYF. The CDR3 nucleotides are TGTGCCAGCAGTCTAGCGGGGGCCACCTACGAGCAGTACTTC.

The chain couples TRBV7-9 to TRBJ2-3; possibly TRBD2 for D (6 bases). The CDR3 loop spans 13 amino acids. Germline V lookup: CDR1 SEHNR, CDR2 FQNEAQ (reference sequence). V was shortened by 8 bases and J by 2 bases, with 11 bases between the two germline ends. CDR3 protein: CASGGELTDTQYF. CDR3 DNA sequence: TGTGCCAGCGGAGGGGAACTCACAGATACGCAGTATTTT.

Here the CDR3 reads CASSSNGGNTEAFF. The CDR3 bases are TGTGCCAGCAGCTCGAACGGGGGGAACACTGAAGCTTTCTTT. The chain is built from TRBV11-2 and TRBJ1-1, with D possibly TRBD1 on 5 matching bases. CDR1 is SGHAT and CDR2 is FQNNGV in the germline V gene. The CDR3 sequence is 14 residues long. V was pared by 4 bases and J by 1 base, with 10 bases between.

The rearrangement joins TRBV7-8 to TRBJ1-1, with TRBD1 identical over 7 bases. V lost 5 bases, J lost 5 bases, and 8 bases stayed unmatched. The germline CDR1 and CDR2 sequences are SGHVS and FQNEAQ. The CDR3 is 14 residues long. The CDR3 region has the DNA TGTGCCAGCAGCCCCCCAGGGGGTGATACTGAAGCTTTCTTT. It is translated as CASSPPGGDTEAFF.

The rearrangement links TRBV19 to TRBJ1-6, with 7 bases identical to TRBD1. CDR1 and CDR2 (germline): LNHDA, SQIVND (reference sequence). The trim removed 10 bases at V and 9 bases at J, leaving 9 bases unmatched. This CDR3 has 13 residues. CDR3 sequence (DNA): TGTGCCACCCGACCAGGGGGAAGTTCACCCCTCCACTTT. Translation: CATRPGGSSPLHF.

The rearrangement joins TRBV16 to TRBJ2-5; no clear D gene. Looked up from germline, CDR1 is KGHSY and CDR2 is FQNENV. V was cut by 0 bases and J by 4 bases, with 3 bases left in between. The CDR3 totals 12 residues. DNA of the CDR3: TGTGCCAGCAGCCAATCTCGAGAGACCCAGTACTTC. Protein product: CASSQSRETQYF.

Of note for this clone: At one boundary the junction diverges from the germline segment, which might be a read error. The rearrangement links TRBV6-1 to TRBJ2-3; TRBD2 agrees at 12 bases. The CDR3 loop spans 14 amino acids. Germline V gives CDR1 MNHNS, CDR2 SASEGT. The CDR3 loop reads CASSRDIGLAGNLF. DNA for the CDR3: TGTGCCAGCAGCCGGGACATCGGACTAGCGGGGAACCTCTTT.

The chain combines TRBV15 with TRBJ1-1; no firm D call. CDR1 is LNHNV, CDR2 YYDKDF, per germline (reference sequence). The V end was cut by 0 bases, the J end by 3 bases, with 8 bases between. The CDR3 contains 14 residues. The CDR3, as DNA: TGTGCCACCAGCAGAGATCGGGGTCACACTGAAGCTTTCTTT. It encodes CATSRDRGHTEAFF.

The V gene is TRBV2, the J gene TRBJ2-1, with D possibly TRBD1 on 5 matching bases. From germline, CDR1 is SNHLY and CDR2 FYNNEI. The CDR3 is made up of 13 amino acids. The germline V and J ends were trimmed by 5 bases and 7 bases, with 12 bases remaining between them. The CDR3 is CASSWGIQNEQFF. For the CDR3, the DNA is TGTGCCAGCAGTTGGGGCATTCAAAATGAGCAGTTCTTC.

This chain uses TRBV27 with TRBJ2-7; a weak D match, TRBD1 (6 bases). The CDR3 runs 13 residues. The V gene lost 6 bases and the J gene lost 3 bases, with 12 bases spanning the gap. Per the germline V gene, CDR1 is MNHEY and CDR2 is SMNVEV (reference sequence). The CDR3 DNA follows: TGTGCCAGCAGCCGGATACAGGGCTACGAGCAGTACTTC. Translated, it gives CASSRIQGYEQYF.

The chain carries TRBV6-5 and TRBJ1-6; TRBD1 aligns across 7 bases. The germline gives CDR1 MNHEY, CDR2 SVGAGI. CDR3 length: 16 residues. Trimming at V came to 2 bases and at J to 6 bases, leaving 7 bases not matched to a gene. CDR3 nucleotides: TGTGCCAGCAGTTACACTCTACAGGGGTCTAATTCACCCCTCCACTTT. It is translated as CASSYTLQGSNSPLHF.

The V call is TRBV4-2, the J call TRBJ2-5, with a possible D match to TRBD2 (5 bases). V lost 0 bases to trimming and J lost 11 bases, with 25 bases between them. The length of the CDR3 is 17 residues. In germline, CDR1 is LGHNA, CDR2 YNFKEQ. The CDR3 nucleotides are TGTGCCAGCAGCCAAGATGTGGCGGGCCTCTATAATGATAAGCAGTACTTC. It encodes CASSQDVAGLYNDKQYF.